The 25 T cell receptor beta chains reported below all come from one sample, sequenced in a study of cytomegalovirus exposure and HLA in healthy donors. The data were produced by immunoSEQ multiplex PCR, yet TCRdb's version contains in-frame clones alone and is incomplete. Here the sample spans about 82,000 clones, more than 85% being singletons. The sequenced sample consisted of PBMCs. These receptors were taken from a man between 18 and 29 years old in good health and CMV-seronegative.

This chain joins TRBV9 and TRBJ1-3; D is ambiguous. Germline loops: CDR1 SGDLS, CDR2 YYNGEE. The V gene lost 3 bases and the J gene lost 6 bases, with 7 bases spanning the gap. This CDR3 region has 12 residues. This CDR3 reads CASSATENTIYF. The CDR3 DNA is TGTGCCAGCAGCGCTACAGAAAACACCATATATTTT.

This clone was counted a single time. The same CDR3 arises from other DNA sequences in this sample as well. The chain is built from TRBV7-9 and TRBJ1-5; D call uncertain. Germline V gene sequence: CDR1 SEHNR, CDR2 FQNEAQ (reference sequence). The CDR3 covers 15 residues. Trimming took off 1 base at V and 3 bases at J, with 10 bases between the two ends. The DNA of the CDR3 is TGTGCCAGCAGCTTAGGGACCGGGGACAATCAGCCCCAGCATTTT. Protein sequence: CASSLGTGDNQPQHF.

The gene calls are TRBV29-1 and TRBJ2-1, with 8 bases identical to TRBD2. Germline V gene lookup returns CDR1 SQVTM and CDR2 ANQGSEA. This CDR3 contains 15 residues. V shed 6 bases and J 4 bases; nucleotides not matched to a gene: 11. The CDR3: CSVTLGAGGYNEQFF. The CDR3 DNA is TGCAGCGTAACCCTGGGGGCGGGGGGATACAATGAGCAGTTCTTC.

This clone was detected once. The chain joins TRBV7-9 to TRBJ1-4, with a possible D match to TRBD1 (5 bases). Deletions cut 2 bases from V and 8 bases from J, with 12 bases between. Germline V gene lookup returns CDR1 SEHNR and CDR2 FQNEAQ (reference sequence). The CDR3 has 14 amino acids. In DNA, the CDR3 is TGTGCCAGCAGCTTAAGGGGAGGGGTGGAAAAACTGTTTTTT. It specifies CASSLRGGVEKLFF.

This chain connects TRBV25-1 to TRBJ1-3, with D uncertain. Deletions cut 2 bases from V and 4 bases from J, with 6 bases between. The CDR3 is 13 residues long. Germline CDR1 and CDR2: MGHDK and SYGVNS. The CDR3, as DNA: TGTGCCAGCAGTGAAGGGCGCGGAAACACCATATATTTT. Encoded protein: CASSEGRGNTIYF.

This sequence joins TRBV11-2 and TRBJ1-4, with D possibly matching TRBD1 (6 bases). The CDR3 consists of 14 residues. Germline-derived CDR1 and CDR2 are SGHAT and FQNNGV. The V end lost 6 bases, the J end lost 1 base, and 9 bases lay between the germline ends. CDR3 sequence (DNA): TGTGCCAGCAGTAACAGGGTAACTAATGAAAAACTGTTTTTT. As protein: CASSNRVTNEKLFF.

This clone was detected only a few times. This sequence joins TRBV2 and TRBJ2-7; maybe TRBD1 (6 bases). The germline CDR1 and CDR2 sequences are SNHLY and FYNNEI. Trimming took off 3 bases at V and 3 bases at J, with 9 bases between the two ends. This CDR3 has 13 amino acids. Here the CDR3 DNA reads TGTGCCAGCAGTGACTGGGACAACTACGAGCAGTACTTC. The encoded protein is CASSDWDNYEQYF.

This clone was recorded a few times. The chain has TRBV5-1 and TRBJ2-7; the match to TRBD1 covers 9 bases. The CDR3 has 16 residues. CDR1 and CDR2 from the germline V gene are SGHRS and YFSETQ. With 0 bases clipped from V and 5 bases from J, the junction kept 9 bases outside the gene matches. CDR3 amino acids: CASSLESGQGRHEQYF. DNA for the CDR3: TGCGCCAGCAGCTTGGAGTCGGGACAGGGACGGCACGAGCAGTACTTC.

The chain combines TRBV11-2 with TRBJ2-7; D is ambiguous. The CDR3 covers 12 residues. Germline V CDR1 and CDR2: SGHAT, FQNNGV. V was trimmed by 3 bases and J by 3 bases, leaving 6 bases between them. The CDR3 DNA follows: TGTGCCAGCAGCTTCACAGACTACGAGCAGTACTTC. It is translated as CASSFTDYEQYF.

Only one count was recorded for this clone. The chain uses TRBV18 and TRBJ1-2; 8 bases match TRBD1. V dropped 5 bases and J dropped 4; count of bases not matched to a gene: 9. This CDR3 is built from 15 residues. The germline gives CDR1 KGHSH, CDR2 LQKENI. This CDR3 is CASSSPGGGSYGYTF. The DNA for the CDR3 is TGTGCCAGCTCATCCCCAGGGGGCGGTTCCTATGGCTACACCTTC.

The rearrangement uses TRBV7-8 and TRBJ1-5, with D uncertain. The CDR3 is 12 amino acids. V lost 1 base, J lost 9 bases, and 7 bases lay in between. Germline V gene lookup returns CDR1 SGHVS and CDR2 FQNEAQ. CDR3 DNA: TGTGCCAGCAGCTTAGATCCGGGGCCCCAGCATTTT. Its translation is CASSLDPGPQHF. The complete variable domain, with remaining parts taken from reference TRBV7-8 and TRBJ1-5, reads GAGVSQSPRYKVAKRGQDVALRCDPISGHVSLFWYQQALGQGPEFLTYFQNEAQLDKSGLPSDRFFAERPEGSVSTLKIQRTQQEDSAVYLCASSLDPGPQHFGDGTRLSIL.

The CDR3 protein is CASSSRGTSGSTDTQYF. The DNA of the CDR3 is TGTGCCAGCAGCTCTCGAGGGACTAGCGGGAGCACAGATACGCAGTATTTT. The rearrangement uses TRBV7-9 and TRBJ2-3; 12 nucleotides agree with TRBD2. Germline CDR1 and CDR2: SEHNR and FQNEAQ (reference sequence). There are 17 residues in the CDR3. J was trimmed by 0 bases and V by 4 bases; bases with no gene match: 5. Combining the CDR3 with reference TRBV7-9 and TRBJ2-3 gives the whole variable domain DTGVSQNPRHKITKRGQNVTFRCDPISEHNRLYWYRQTLGQGPEFLTYFQNEAQLEKSRLLSDRFSAERPKGSFSTLEIQRTEQGDSAMYLCASSSRGTSGSTDTQYFGPGTRLTVL.

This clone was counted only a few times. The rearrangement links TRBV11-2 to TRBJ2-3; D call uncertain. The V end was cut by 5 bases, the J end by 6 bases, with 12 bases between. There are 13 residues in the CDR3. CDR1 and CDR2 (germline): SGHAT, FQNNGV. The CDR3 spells CASSGQLEDTQYF. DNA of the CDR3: TGTGCCAGCAGCGGCCAGCTAGAGGATACGCAGTATTTT.

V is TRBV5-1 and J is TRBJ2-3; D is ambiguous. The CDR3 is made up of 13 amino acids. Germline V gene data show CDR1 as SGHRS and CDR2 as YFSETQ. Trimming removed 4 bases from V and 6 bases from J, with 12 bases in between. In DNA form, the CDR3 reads TGCGCCAGCAGCCCAGACGGGTGGGATACGCAGTATTTT. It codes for CASSPDGWDTQYF.

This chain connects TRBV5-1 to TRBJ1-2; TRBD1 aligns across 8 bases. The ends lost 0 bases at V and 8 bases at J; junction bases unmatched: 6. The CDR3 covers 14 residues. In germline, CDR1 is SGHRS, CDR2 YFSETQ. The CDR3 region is CASSLAGRGHGYTF. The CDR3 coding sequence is TGCGCCAGCAGCTTGGCTGGCAGGGGGCACGGCTACACCTTC. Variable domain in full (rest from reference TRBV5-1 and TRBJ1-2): KAGVTQTPRYLIKTRGQQVTLSCSPISGHRSVSWYQQTPGQGLQFLFEYFSETQRNKGNFPGRFSGRQFSNSRSEMNVSTLELGDSALYLCASSLAGRGHGYTFGSGTRLTVV.

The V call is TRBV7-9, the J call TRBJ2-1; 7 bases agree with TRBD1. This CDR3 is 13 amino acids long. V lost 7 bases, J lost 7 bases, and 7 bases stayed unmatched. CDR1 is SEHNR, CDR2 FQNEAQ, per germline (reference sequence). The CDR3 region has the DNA TGTGCCAGCACCAGGACAGGTGGAAATGAGCAGTTCTTC. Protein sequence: CASTRTGGNEQFF.

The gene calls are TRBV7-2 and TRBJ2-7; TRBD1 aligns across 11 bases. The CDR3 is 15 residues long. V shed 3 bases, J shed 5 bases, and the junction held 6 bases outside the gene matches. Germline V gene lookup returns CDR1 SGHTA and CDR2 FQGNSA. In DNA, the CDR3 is TGTGCCAGCAGCTTGCCTAGGGACAGGGGGGACGAGCAGTACTTC. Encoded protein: CASSLPRDRGDEQYF.

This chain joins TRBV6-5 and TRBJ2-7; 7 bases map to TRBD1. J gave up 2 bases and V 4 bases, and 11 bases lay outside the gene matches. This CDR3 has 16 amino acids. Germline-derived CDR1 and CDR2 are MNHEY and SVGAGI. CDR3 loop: CASSSRDSRHTYEQYF. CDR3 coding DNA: TGTGCCAGCAGTTCCCGGGACAGCCGACACACCTACGAGCAGTACTTC.

CDR3 sequence: CASTVAGLAGGPGAYEQYF. The CDR3 DNA reads TGCGCCAGTACTGTAGCGGGACTAGCGGGAGGGCCAGGAGCCTACGAGCAGTACTTC. The rearrangement joins TRBV4-1 to TRBJ2-7; 16 nucleotides agree with TRBD2. Germline loops: CDR1 MGHRA, CDR2 YSYEKL. The CDR3 is 19 residues long. The trim removed 9 bases at V and 2 bases at J, leaving 16 bases unmatched.

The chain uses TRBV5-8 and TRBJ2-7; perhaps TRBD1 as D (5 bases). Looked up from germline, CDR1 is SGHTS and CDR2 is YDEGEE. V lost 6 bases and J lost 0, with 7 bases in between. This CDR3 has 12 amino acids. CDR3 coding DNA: TGTGCCAGCACTCAGGGCTCCTACGAGCAGTACTTC. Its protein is CASTQGSYEQYF.

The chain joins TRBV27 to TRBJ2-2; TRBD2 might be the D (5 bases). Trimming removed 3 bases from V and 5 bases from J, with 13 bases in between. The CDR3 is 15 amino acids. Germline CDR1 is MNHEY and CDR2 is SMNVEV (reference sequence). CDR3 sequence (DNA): TGTGCCAGCAGTTTTGGGAGAGTAGGAACCGGGGAGCTGTTTTTT. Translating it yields CASSFGRVGTGELFF.

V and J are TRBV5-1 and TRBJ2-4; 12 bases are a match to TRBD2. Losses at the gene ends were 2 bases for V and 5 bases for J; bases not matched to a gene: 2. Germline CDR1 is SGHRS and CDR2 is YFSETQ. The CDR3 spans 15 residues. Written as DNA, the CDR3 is TGCGCCAGCAGCTTCACTAGCGGGAGGCAAAACATTCAGTACTTC. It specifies CASSFTSGRQNIQYF.

The CDR3 loop is CASSIERAGTGELFF. The CDR3 DNA reads TGTGCCAGTAGTATCGAAAGGGCGGGCACCGGGGAGCTGTTTTTT. The rearrangement links TRBV19 to TRBJ2-2; tentative D call: TRBD2 (5 bases). Between the trimmed V and J ends, which lost 3 bases and 4 bases, there was a span of 12 bases. The CDR3 is made up of 15 amino acids. Per germline, CDR1 LNHDA and CDR2 SQIVND (reference sequence).

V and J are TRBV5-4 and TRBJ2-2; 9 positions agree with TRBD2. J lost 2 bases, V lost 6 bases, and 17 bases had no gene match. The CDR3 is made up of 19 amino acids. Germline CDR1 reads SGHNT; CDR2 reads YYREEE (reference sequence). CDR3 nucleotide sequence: TGTGCCAGCACCCCCGAAGGGGGTAGCGGGGGACCAAACACCGGGGAGCTGTTTTTT. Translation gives CASTPEGGSGGPNTGELFF.

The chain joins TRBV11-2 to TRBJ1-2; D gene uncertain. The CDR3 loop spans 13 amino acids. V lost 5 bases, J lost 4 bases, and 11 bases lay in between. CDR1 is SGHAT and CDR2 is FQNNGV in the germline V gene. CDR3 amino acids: CASSPGRGYGYTF. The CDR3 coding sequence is TGTGCCAGCAGCCCCGGTCGGGGCTATGGCTACACCTTC.